This TCR beta chain derives from a study of cytomegalovirus exposure and HLA in healthy donors. The CDR3 length is 14 residues. Trimming left V 1 base short and J 2 bases short, with 6 bases between. Germline V gene sequence: CDR1 LNHDA, CDR2 SQIVND (reference sequence). PCR primers comprised 60 Vbeta and 13 Jbeta primers. The assay was immunoSEQ multiplex PCR, and TCRdb's table has in-frame clones only and misses some. The sample consists of approximately 120,000 clones, about 74% of them appearing once. Regarding the study as a whole: Presence/absence analyses assumed roughly uniform sequencing depth across donors, which may not hold. Most observed TCR sequences were rare, whereas some public TCRs were detected in many donors.

To note about this clone: Its antigen is undetermined.

V gene TRBV19 combines with J gene TRBJ1-5, with D hard to call. The source is a woman between 50 and 59 years old in good health and CMV-seropositive. The sample consisted of PBMCs. The CDR3 DNA reads TGTGCCAGTAGTATAGGGCAGGGCAATCAGCCCCAGCATTTT. Translation gives CASSIGQGNQPQHF.